The rows below give T cell receptor beta chains drawn from one sample of a study of cytomegalovirus exposure and HLA in healthy donors. The method was immunoSEQ multiplex PCR; TCRdb's version includes in-frame clones alone and lacks a portion of them. This sample has hundreds of thousands of clones, with around 76% found just once. The sample taken for sequencing was PBMCs. These receptors originate from a man between 18 and 35 years old in good health and CMV-seronegative. Each CDR3 is given with its conserved first and last residue. The D gene is left open where the match is weak. Not every row has a clone size; where given, it reads once, few, many or a size class.

v_call,j_call,clone_size,d_call,cdr3_aa,cdr3_nt
TRBV5-1,TRBJ2-7,once,NA,CASTLPEAPTKEQYF,TGCGCCAGCACCTTACCCGAAGCGCCCACTAAGGAGCAGTACTTC
TRBV10-3,TRBJ1-1,NA,NA,CAIRTRESTEAFF,TGTGCCATCAGAACCAGGGAAAGCACTGAAGCTTTCTTT
TRBV28,TRBJ1-3,NA,NA,CASSSTVISGNTIYF,TGTGCCAGCTCTTCGACAGTGATCTCTGGAAACACCATATATTTT
TRBV5-1,TRBJ1-1,NA,NA,CASSLAASTDMNTEAFF,TGCGCCAGCAGCTTGGCCGCGTCTACAGATATGAACACTGAAGCTTTCTTT
TRBV7-2,TRBJ2-7,NA,TRBD1,CASSLHSGTGREQYF,TGTGCCAGCAGCCTCCACTCCGGGACAGGGCGCGAGCAGTACTTC
TRBV6-5,TRBJ1-4,NA,TRBD1,CASRGTGREKLFF,TGTGCCAGCAGGGGGACAGGGAGGGAAAAACTGTTTTTT
TRBV9,TRBJ2-2,once,NA,CASSVLGGVDTGELFF,TGTGCCAGCAGCGTTCTGGGAGGCGTAGACACCGGGGAGCTGTTTTTT
TRBV29-1,TRBJ1-2,NA,TRBD1,CSVTGQGSNYGYTF,TGCAGCGTAACGGGACAGGGGTCAAACTATGGCTACACCTTC
TRBV5-4,TRBJ2-7,few,TRBD2,CASSLAPTSGTFYEQYF,TGTGCCAGCAGCTTGGCGCCGACTAGCGGGACCTTCTACGAGCAGTACTTC
TRBV19,TRBJ1-4,NA,NA,CASSRAGNEKLFF,TGTGCCAGTAGTAGGGCAGGGAATGAAAAACTGTTTTTT
TRBV28,TRBJ2-7,once,TRBD1,CASSLQPGTGWDEQYF,TGTGCCAGCAGTCTCCAACCCGGGACAGGGTGGGACGAGCAGTACTTC
TRBV7-9,TRBJ2-1,few,NA,CASSSTGIQRDEQFF,TGTGCCAGCAGCTCAACAGGGATTCAGCGCGATGAGCAGTTCTTC
TRBV5-4,TRBJ1-1,NA,NA,CASSTRARDTEAFF,TGTGCCAGCAGCACTCGGGCGAGGGACACTGAAGCTTTCTTT
TRBV7-9,TRBJ1-1,once,NA,CASSPLETAEAFF,TGTGCCAGCAGCCCACTGGAGACCGCAGAAGCTTTCTTT
TRBV5-8,TRBJ2-5,NA,TRBD2,CASSLGRAGGKETQYF,TGTGCCAGCAGCTTGGGGAGAGCGGGAGGGAAAGAGACCCAGTACTTC